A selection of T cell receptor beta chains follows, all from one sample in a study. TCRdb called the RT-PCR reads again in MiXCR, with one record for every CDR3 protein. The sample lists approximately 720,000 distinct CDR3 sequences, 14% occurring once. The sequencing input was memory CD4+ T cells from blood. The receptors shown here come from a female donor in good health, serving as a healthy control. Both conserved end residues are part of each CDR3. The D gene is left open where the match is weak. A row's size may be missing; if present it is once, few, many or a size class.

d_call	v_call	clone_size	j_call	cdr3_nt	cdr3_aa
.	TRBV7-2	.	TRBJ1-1	TGTGCCAGCAGTTTAAAGGCAAACACTGAAGCTTTCTTT	CASSLKANTEAFF
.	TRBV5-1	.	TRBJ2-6	TGCGCCAGCAGCTTACTTAGCGCAAGCTCTGGGGCCAACGTCCTGACTTTC	CASSLLSASSGANVLTF
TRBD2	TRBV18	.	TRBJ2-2	TGTGCCAGCTCAACCATGCGCCCCGGGGTGGGACTAGCGGCGACGAACACCGGGGAGCTGTTTTTT	CASSTMRPGVGLAATNTGELFF
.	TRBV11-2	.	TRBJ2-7	TGTGCCAGCAGCGTCGGGTCTCCGTACGAGCAGTACTTC	CASSVGSPYEQYF
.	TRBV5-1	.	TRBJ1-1	TGCGCCAGCACCATAGGAGGGTTGAACACTGAAGCTTTCTTT	CASTIGGLNTEAFF
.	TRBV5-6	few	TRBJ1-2	TGTGCCAGCAGCTTGGTGGGACGGGAGGGCTACACCTTC	CASSLVGREGYTF
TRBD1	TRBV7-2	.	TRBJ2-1	TGTGCCAGCAGCCCGGGACAGGGAACCTACAATGAGCAGTTCTTC	CASSPGQGTYNEQFF
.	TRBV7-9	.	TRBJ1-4	TGTGCCAGCAATCGGGGGTCAACTAATGAAAAACTGTTTTTT	CASNRGSTNEKLFF
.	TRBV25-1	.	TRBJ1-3	TGTGCCAGCAGTGAAGAACGGACGGGAATCTACTCTGGAAACACCATATATTTT	CASSEERTGIYSGNTIYF
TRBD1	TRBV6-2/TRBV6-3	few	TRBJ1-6	TGTGCCAGCAGTACAACTCGACAGGGGCGTAATTCACCCCTCCACTTT	CASSTTRQGRNSPLHF
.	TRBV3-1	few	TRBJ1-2	TGTGCCAGCAGCCCAAGGAGTGGGCGAGGGGGCTACACCTTC	CASSPRSGRGGYTF
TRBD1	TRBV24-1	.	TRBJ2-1	TGTGCCACCAGTGATAGTGGGGCAGGGGGATACAATGAGCAGTTCTTC	CATSDSGAGGYNEQFF
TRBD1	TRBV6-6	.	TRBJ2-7	TGTGCCAGCAGTTTTGACCGGGACAGGGGCGAGCAGTACTTC	CASSFDRDRGEQYF
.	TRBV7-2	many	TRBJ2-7	TGTGCCAGCAGCTTAGGCCCCCGGGACTTCTCCTACGAGCAGTACTTC	CASSLGPRDFSYEQYF
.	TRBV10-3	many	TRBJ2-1	TGTGCCGGCGGGGGCGATACCAATGAGCAGTTCTTC	CAGGGDTNEQFF
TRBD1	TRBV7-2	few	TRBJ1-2	TGTGCCAGCAGCTTGCAGGGGGCGGATCCCGGCTACACCTTC	CASSLQGADPGYTF
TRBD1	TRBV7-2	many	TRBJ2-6	TGTGCCAGCAGCCGAAGACCAGGGGGCGTCAACGTCCTGACTTTC	CASSRRPGGVNVLTF
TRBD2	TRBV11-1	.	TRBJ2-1	TGTGCCAGCAGCTTATTCTCCTCTTTACCGGGACTAGCGTCAGTTGAGCAGTTCTTC	CASSLFSSLPGLASVEQFF